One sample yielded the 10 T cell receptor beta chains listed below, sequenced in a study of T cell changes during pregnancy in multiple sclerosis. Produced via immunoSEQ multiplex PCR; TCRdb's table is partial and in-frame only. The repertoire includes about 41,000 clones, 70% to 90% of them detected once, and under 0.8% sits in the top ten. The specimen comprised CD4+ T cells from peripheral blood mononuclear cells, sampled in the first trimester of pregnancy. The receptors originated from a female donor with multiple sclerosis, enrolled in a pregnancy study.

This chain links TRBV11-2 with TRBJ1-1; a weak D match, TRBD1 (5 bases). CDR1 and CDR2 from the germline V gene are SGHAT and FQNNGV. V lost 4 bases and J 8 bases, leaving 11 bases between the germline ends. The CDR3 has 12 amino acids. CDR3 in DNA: TGTGCCAGCAGCTCCGGAGGGGCAGAAGCTTTCTTT. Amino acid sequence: CASSSGGAEAFF. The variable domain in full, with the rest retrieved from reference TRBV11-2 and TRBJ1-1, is EAGVAQSPRYKIIEKRQSVAFWCNPISGHATLYWYQQILGQGPKLLIQFQNNGVVDDSQLPKDRFSAERLKGVDSTLKIQPAKLEDSAVYLCASSSGGAEAFFGQGTRLTVV.

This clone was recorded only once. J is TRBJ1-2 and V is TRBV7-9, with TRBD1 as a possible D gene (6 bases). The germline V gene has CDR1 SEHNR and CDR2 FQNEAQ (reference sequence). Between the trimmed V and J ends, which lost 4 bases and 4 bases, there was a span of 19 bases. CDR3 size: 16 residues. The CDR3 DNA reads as TGTGCCAGCAGCTCCCTCCGGGACACTATCCTCTATGGCTACACCTTC. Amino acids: CASSSLRDTILYGYTF.

Here the CDR3 DNA reads TGTGCCAGTAGGTTCGGGAGTAACTATGGCTACACCTTC. Translation: CASRFGSNYGYTF. The chain recombines TRBV19 with TRBJ1-2; no definite D call. Germline CDR1 reads LNHDA; CDR2 reads SQIVND (reference sequence). Between the trimmed V and J ends, which lost 6 bases and 1 base, there was a span of 9 bases. The CDR3 runs 13 residues.

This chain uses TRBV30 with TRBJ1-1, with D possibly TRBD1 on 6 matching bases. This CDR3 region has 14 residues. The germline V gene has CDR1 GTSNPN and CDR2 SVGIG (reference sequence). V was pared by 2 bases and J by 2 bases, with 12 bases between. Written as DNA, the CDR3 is TGTGCCTGGAGTCCAAGGACAGAAAACACTGAAGCTTTCTTT. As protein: CAWSPRTENTEAFF.

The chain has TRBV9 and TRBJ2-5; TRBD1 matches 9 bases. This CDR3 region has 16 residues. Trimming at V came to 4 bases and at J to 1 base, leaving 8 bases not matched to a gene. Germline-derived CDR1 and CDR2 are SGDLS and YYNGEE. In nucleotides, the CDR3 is TGTGCCAGCAGCCCCCGGAGGGGACAGGGCCAAGAGACCCAGTACTTC. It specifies CASSPRRGQGQETQYF. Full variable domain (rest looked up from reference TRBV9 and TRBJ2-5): DSGVTQTPKHLITATGQRVTLRCSPRSGDLSVYWYQQSLDQGLQFLIQYYNGEERAKGNILERFSAQQFPDLHSELNLSSLELGDSALYFCASSPRRGQGQETQYFGPGTRLLVL.

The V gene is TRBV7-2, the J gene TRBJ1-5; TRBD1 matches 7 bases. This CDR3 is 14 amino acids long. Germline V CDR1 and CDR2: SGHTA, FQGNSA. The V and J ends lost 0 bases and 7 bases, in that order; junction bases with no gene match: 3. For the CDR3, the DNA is TGTGCCAGCAGCTTAGCCTCAGGGGGGCAGCCCCAGCATTTT. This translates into CASSLASGGQPQHF.

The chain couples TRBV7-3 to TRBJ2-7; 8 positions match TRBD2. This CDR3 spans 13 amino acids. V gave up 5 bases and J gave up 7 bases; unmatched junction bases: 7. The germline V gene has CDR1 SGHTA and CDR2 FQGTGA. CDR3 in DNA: TGTGCCAGCAGCCTTTCGGGGGGGAATGAGCAGTACTTC. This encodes CASSLSGGNEQYF.

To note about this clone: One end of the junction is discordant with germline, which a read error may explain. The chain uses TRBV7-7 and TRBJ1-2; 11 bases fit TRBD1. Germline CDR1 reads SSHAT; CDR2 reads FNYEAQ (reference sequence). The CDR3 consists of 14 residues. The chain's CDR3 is CASSYRTGGDGYTF. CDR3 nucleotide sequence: TGTGCTAGCAGCTACCGGACAGGGGGCGATGGCTACACCTTC.

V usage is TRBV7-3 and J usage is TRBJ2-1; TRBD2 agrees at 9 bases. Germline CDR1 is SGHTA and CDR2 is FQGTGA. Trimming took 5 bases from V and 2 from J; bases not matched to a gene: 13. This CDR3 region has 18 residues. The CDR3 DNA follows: TGTGCCAGCAGCGACCCGACTAGCGGACGACGCCCCTACAATGAGCAGTTCTTC. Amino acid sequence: CASSDPTSGRRPYNEQFF.

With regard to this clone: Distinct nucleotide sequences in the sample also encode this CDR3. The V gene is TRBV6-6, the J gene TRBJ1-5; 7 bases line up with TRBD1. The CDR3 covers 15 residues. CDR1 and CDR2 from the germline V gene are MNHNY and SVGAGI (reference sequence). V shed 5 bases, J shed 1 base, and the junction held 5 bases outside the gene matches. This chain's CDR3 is CASSRDSRSNQPQHF. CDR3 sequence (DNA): TGTGCCAGCAGTCGGGACAGTAGAAGCAATCAGCCCCAGCATTTT.